This T cell receptor beta chain was captured by sequencing in a study of T cell repertoires in ileal Crohn's disease. Sequenced by immunoSEQ multiplex PCR; TCRdb stores in-frame clones only, minus some. The sample includes 2,000 to 2,500 clones, about 73% of them seen just once. Lamina propria lymphocytes from surgical specimens were isolated on a density gradient before sorting. Losses at the gene ends were 3 bases for V and 5 bases for J; bases not matched to a gene: 3. Germline-derived CDR1 and CDR2 are MGHDK and SYGVNS. The length of the CDR3 is 15 residues. Sequenced input: CD8+ T cells from ileum. The rearrangement links TRBV25-1 to TRBJ2-5, with TRBD2 identical over 13 bases. This clonotype was sampled from an adult with Crohn's disease. Some clones in this sample may be carry-over from other donors' samples. The CDR3 reads CASSDWTSGSETQYF. The CDR3 nucleotides are TGTGCCAGCAGTGACTGGACTAGCGGGAGTGAGACCCAGTACTTC.